This T cell receptor (beta chain) was captured by sequencing in a study of tissue T cells after allogeneic stem cell transplantation. Study-level background: Pathologist H&E review favored samples with visible lymphocytes for sequencing among multiple samples. Whole-study findings and limits: In patients and mice, blood and spleen missed much of tissue repertoire. Shared clones across patients were few; motif clustering revealed tissue-specific shared signatures.

Every graft-versus-host disease patient had gastrointestinal disease and got several lines of graft-versus-host disease therapy. Per the germline V gene, CDR1 is GTSNPN and CDR2 is SVGIG (reference sequence). J gave up 7 bases and V 2 bases, and 12 bases lay outside the gene matches. This CDR3 is 16 amino acids long. The protocol was immunoSEQ multiplex PCR, while the TCRdb copy is restricted to in-frame clones and leaves out a portion. The profile shows some 7,900 clones, over 70% of them singletons. With respect to this clone: Its specificity is not known.

The chain joins TRBV30 to TRBJ2-1; 9 bases agree with TRBD2. Sequencing used skin, obtained at autopsy. The receptor was isolated from a male patient at least 60 years old with steroid-refractory graft-versus-host disease after an allogeneic stem cell transplant. The graft donor may account for some of the T cells. The CDR3 nucleotides read TGTGCCTGGAGTAGGGCGAGACTAGCGGACCAAAATGAGCAGTTCTTC. This translates into CAWSRARLADQNEQFF.